These 15 T cell receptor beta chains came from one sample sequenced in a study of cytomegalovirus exposure and HLA in healthy donors. The PCR made use of 60 Vbeta and 13 Jbeta primers. Measured with immunoSEQ multiplex PCR; TCRdb has only the in-frame clones, and not every one. The sample comprises under 300,000 clones, approximately 82% of which are singletons, and around 8% rests with the top ten. Sample: PBMCs. The receptors come from a woman aged 60-70 years in good health and CMV-seropositive.

The CDR3 sequence: CASSIDRWNTEAFF. The CDR3 nucleotides read TGTGCCAGTAGTATAGACAGATGGAACACTGAAGCTTTCTTT. The rearrangement joins TRBV19 to TRBJ1-1; D gene unclear. V was shortened by 0 bases and J by 1 base, with 6 bases between the two germline ends. Germline CDR1 and CDR2: LNHDA and SQIVND (reference sequence). The CDR3 runs to 14 residues.

This chain joins TRBV6-1 and TRBJ2-5; a weak D match, TRBD2 (5 bases). The germline gives CDR1 MNHNS, CDR2 SASEGT. The CDR3 loop spans 10 amino acids. The ends were cut back, 6 bases at V and 11 bases at J, with 10 bases in the middle. This CDR3 is CASSSWEQYF. CDR3 DNA: TGTGCCAGCAGCTCATGGGAGCAGTACTTC.

The V and J genes are TRBV11-2 and TRBJ2-1, with 7 bases lining up with TRBD2. CDR3 size: 13 residues. Per germline, CDR1 SGHAT and CDR2 FQNNGV. V gave up 10 bases and J gave up 7 bases; unmatched junction bases: 10. Here the CDR3 DNA reads TGTGCCACGACCTGGGGGGGAAGGAATGAGCAGTTCTTC. Translating gives CATTWGGRNEQFF.

The rearrangement links TRBV7-2 to TRBJ2-4; possible D gene TRBD1, 6 bases. There are 17 residues in the CDR3. CDR1 and CDR2 from the germline V gene are SGHTA and FQGNSA. The V and J ends lost 4 bases and 0 bases respectively, with 16 bases between them. The CDR3 sequence is CASSSSTGNLAKNIQYF. CDR3 sequence (DNA): TGTGCCAGCAGCTCCTCTACAGGGAATTTAGCCAAAAACATTCAGTACTTC. Full variable domain (missing parts from reference TRBV7-2 and TRBJ2-4): GAGVSQSPSNKVTEKGKDVELRCDPISGHTALYWYRQSLGQGLEFLIYFQGNSAPDKSGLPSDRFSAERTGGSVSTLTIQRTQQEDSAVYLCASSSSTGNLAKNIQYFGAGTRLSVL.

This clone turned up a few times. The chain combines TRBV7-9 with TRBJ1-4, with D perhaps TRBD1 (6 bases). Germline V lookup: CDR1 SEHNR, CDR2 FQNEAQ (reference sequence). The ends were cut back, 5 bases at V and 6 bases at J, with 19 bases in the middle. CDR3 size: 16 residues. The CDR3: CASSPGQTLLDEKLFF. CDR3 coding DNA: TGTGCCAGCAGCCCCGGACAGACCTTGCTCGATGAAAAACTGTTTTTT.

J is TRBJ2-3 and V is TRBV2, with D maybe TRBD1 (5 bases). This CDR3 is 14 amino acids long. Germline values: CDR1 SNHLY, CDR2 FYNNEI. The V and J ends lost 5 bases and 2 bases respectively, with 11 bases between them. CDR3: CASSRQSITDTQYF. As DNA, the CDR3 is TGTGCCAGCAGTAGACAGTCGATCACAGATACGCAGTATTTT.

This chain uses TRBV9 with TRBJ2-7; 11 nucleotides align to TRBD2. The CDR3 spans 14 residues. J gave up 3 bases and V 3 bases, and 2 bases lay outside the gene matches. Germline loops: CDR1 SGDLS, CDR2 YYNGEE. CDR3 sequence (DNA): TGTGCCAGCAGCGGCGGGACTAGCGGCTACGAGCAGTACTTC. Its translation is CASSGGTSGYEQYF.

V is TRBV29-1 and J is TRBJ2-5; 7 bases agree with TRBD1. The V gene end was trimmed by 6 bases and the J gene end by 11 bases; junction bases not matched to a gene: 12. This CDR3 comprises 12 residues. CDR1 is SQVTM, CDR2 ANQGSEA, per germline. CDR3 in DNA: TGCAGCGTGGGGGCCACAGGGGTTGAGCAGTACTTC. As protein: CSVGATGVEQYF.

This clone turned up a few times. The rearrangement joins TRBV5-4 to TRBJ2-3; 13 nucleotides align to TRBD2. With 4 bases clipped from V and 5 bases from J, the junction kept 7 bases outside the gene matches. The CDR3 loop spans 16 amino acids. Germline CDR1 is SGHNT and CDR2 is YYREEE (reference sequence). The CDR3 loop is CASSLGLAGVGDTQYF. The CDR3 bases are TGTGCCAGCAGCCTAGGACTAGCGGGAGTAGGAGATACGCAGTATTTT.

This chain links TRBV19 with TRBJ1-4; D is uncertain. Per germline, CDR1 LNHDA and CDR2 SQIVND (reference sequence). V was clipped by 5 bases and J by 3 bases, with 19 bases between them. This CDR3 is 17 amino acids long. The CDR3 here is CASSSGSGKWSNEKLFF. In DNA, the CDR3 is TGTGCCAGTAGTTCGGGATCGGGAAAGTGGTCTAATGAAAAACTGTTTTTT.

The rearrangement uses TRBV12-5 and TRBJ1-1, with D possibly being TRBD1 (5 bases). The CDR3 runs 13 residues. Germline V gene data show CDR1 as LGHNT and CDR2 as FRNRAP. Trimming stripped 6 bases from V and 1 base from J, with 9 bases between. CDR3 sequence (DNA): TGTGCTAGTGGCAGGGACTCGAACACTGAAGCTTTCTTT. Translating it yields CASGRDSNTEAFF.

This clone was counted a few times. This chain links TRBV14 with TRBJ2-7; TRBD1 aligns across 9 bases. Germline V gene lookup returns CDR1 SGHDN and CDR2 FVKESK. J was trimmed by 3 bases and V by 4 bases; bases with no gene match: 1. The CDR3 is made up of 13 amino acids. This CDR3 is CASSPDRGYEQYF. In DNA form, the CDR3 reads TGTGCCAGCAGCCCGGACAGGGGCTACGAGCAGTACTTC.

V usage is TRBV5-4 and J usage is TRBJ2-1; 8 bases are shared with TRBD2. V lost 4 bases and J lost 0; bases outside the gene matches: 6. This CDR3 spans 16 amino acids. Germline assignment: CDR1 SGHNT and CDR2 YYREEE (reference sequence). DNA of the CDR3: TGTGCCAGCAGCAGATCGAGCGGGGGCTCCTACAATGAGCAGTTCTTC. Translated: CASSRSSGGSYNEQFF.

This clone was found once. The V gene is TRBV5-5, the J gene TRBJ1-1; 7 bases are a match to TRBD1. This CDR3 region has 16 residues. Trimming took 2 bases from V and 0 from J; bases not matched to a gene: 7. Germline loops: CDR1 SGHKS, CDR2 YYEKEE (reference sequence). The CDR3 DNA reads TGTGCCAGCAGCTTCCGGGACAGCTTAATGAACACTGAAGCTTTCTTT. Translation: CASSFRDSLMNTEAFF.

In its sample, this clone was seen a few times. The chain recombines TRBV7-9 with TRBJ1-2; 9 nucleotides align to TRBD1. The CDR3 has 18 amino acids. The trim removed 1 base at V and 3 bases at J, leaving 12 bases unmatched. Germline CDR1 reads SEHNR; CDR2 reads FQNEAQ (reference sequence). CDR3 loop: CASSLVYQQGARHYGYTF. Here the CDR3 DNA reads TGTGCCAGCAGCTTAGTCTACCAACAGGGGGCGCGTCACTATGGCTACACCTTC.